The clone carrying this T cell receptor (beta chain) was counted many times. Its antigen is unknown. Sequencing used immunoSEQ multiplex PCR; TCRdb keeps in-frame clones, though not all of them. The table shows 90,000 to 130,000 clones, with about 70% occurring only once. The sample belongs to a study of shared clonotypes between healthy human individuals. Findings and limits, study-wide: Sequencing depth was expected to influence donor clonotype sharing.

CD8 memory merged CD45RO+ cells and CCR7-negative CD45RA+ TemRA cells into one population. V dropped 3 bases and J dropped 0 bases, with 9 bases sitting between them. Per the germline V gene, CDR1 is MRHNA and CDR2 is SNTAGT. This CDR3 spans 15 amino acids. This sequence originates from a woman aged 30 to 39 in good health. Sequencing used memory CD8+ T cells sorted from blood. Documented subset: CD45RO+ cells pooled with CCR7-negative TemRA cells. The rearrangement joins TRBV6-4 to TRBJ2-1; a weak D match, TRBD2 (5 bases). The CDR3 region is CASSDGDYSYNEQFF. CDR3 nucleotide sequence: TGTGCCAGCAGTGATGGCGACTACTCCTACAATGAGCAGTTCTTC.